In its sample, the clone carrying this T cell receptor (beta chain) was seen once. The antigen is unknown. In the PCR, 60 Vbeta and 13 Jbeta primers were used. The protocol was immunoSEQ multiplex PCR, while the TCRdb copy is restricted to in-frame clones and leaves out a portion. The sample holds about 130,000 clones; approximately 86% are singletons and the top ten take under 2%. This record belongs to a study of cytomegalovirus exposure and HLA in healthy donors. Study-wide points: Previously analyzed data showed that most TCR beta V segments were productive at a frequency of about 87% or about 30%. Presence/absence analyses assumed roughly uniform sequencing depth across donors. Overall, approximately 150 TCR beta chains were annotated as cytomegalovirus-associated. The Asian-associated ancestry cluster reportedly had fewer N-insertions than the approximately 630-donor mean in a later analysis.

V trimming: 5 bases; J trimming: 5 bases; junction bases outside the gene matches: 5. The CDR3 is 14 amino acids. The germline V gene encodes CDR1 SGHRS and CDR2 YFSETQ. The V and J genes are TRBV5-1 and TRBJ2-2; 8 bases match TRBD2. The sequence derives from a boy between 10 and 17 years old in good health and CMV-seronegative. The sample consisted of PBMCs. CDR3 sequence (DNA): TGCGCCAGCAGTGTACTAGCGGAGACCGGGGAGCTGTTTTTT. It translates to CASSVLAETGELFF.